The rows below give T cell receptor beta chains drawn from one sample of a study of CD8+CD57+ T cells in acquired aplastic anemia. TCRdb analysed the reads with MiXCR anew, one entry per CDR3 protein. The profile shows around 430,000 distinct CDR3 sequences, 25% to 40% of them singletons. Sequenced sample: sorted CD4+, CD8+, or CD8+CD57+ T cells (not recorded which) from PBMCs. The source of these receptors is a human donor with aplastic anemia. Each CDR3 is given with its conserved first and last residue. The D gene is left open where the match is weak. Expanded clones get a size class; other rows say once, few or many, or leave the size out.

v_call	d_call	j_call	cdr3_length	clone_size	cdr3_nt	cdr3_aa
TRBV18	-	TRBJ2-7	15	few	TGTGCCAGCTCACCAAAACCGCGGGGAGACGACGAGCAGTACTTC	CASSPKPRGDDEQYF
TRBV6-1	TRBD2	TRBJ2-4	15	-	TGTGCCAGCGCCAAGCTAGCGGGGGACAAAAACATTCAGTACTTC	CASAKLAGDKNIQYF
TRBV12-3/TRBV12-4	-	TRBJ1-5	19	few	TGTGCCAGCAGTCATAGGGCTAACAGGCAACCCTGGGGGAATCAGCCCCAGCATTTT	CASSHRANRQPWGNQPQHF
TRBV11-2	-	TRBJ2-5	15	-	TGTGCCAGCAGCCAGGACAACGTCCTCGGAGAGACCCAGTACTTC	CASSQDNVLGETQYF
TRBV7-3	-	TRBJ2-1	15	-	TGTGCCAGCAGCAGCGGGCAGAGCTCCTACAATGAGCAGTTCTTC	CASSSGQSSYNEQFF
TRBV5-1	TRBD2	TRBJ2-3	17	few	TGCGCCAGCAGCTTGGATAGCGGGGGGCGAGGGACAGATACGCAGTATTTT	CASSLDSGGRGTDTQYF
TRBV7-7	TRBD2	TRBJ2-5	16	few	TGTGCTAGCAGCTTTGGTAGCGGGAGGGCCTGGGAGACCCAGTACTTC	CASSFGSGRAWETQYF
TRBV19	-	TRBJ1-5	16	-	TGTGCCAGTAGTATAGCCCTAGTGGGAGGAGATCAGCCCCAGCATTTT	CASSIALVGGDQPQHF
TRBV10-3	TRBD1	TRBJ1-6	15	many	TGTGCCATCGAGAAAGTAGGACAGGGCCATTCACCCCTCCACTTT	CAIEKVGQGHSPLHF
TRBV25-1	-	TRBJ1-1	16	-	TGTGCCAGCAGCGCTCCACGGGGTCAGGGGCCCACTGAAGCTTTCTTT	CASSAPRGQGPTEAFF
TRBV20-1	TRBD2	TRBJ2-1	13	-	TGCAGTGCTAGCGGGAGGGCCTCGAATGAGCAGTTCTTC	CSASGRASNEQFF
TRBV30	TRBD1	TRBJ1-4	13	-	TGTGCCTGGGACAGGGCACAGGGTGAAAAACTGTTTTTT	CAWDRAQGEKLFF
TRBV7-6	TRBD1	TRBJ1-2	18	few	TGTGCCAGCAGCTTAGTCGGGACAGGGATCATGGGGGACTATGGCTACACCTTC	CASSLVGTGIMGDYGYTF
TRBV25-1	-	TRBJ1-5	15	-	TGTGCCAGCAGCGCAAGTGGGGGGGAGAATCAGCCCCAGCATTTT	CASSASGGENQPQHF
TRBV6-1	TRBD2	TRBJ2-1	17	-	TGTGCCAGCAGCGAGTACCCACTAGCGGGAGGATACAATGAGCAGTTCTTC	CASSEYPLAGGYNEQFF
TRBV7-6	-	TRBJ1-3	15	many	TGTGCCAGCAGCTTACGGGCCCTCCCTGGAAACACCATATATTTT	CASSLRALPGNTIYF
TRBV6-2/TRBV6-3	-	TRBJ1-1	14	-	TGTGCCAACAGTTATTTACGACTTAACACTGAAGCTTTCTTT	CANSYLRLNTEAFF
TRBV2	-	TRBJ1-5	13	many	TGTGCCAGCAGAAGACAGTTCTCTCAGCCCCAGCATTTT	CASRRQFSQPQHF
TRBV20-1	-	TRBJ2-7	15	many	TGCAGTGCTAGAGATCAAACACGAAAGTCCTACGAGCAGTACTTC	CSARDQTRKSYEQYF
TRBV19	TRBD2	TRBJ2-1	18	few	TGTGCCAGTAGTGCTGCCGTGCTAGCGGGATTGGACTACAATGAGCAGTTCTTC	CASSAAVLAGLDYNEQFF
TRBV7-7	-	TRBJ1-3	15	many	TGTGCTAGCAGCGACGGGCCGGACTCTGGAAACACCATATATTTT	CASSDGPDSGNTIYF
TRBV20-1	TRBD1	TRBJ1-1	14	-	TGCAGTGCTAGGGGCCAGGGGGCGCAGGGTGAAGCTTTCTTT	CSARGQGAQGEAFF
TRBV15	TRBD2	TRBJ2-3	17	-	TGTGCCACCAGCAGGCTAGCGGGGGTCCCAACCACAGATACGCAGTATTTT	CATSRLAGVPTTDTQYF
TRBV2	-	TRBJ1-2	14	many	TGTGCCAGCAGTCCGGCCGGGGACACCTATGGCTACACCTTC	CASSPAGDTYGYTF
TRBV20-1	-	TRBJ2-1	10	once	TGCAGTGAGTCTGAGGGGGGGCAGTTCTTC	CSESEGGQFF
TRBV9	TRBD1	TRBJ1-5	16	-	TGTGCCAGCTCACCAAGGGACAGGGTAGGTGGTCAGCCCCAGCATTTT	CASSPRDRVGGQPQHF
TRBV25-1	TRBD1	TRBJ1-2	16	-	TGTGCCAGCAGTGGGGGACAGGGGGCGTACGAAGCTGGCTACACCTTC	CASSGGQGAYEAGYTF
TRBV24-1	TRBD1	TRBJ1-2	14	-	TGTGCCACCAGCAGGGATAATTCCGGGACAGACTACACCTTC	CATSRDNSGTDYTF
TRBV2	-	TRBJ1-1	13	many	TGTGCCAGCATTATACAGGGAACCACTGAAGCTTTCTTT	CASIIQGTTEAFF
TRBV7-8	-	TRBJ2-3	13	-	TGTGCCAGCGGATCAAATAGCGTGGATACGCAGTATTTT	CASGSNSVDTQYF
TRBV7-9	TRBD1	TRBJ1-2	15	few	TGTGCCAGTAGTATCGGGACAGGGGGATTGGGTGGCTACACCTTC	CASSIGTGGLGGYTF
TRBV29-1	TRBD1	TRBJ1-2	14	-	TGCAGCCTAACCGGGACAGCGATTTCCTATGGCTACACCTTC	CSLTGTAISYGYTF
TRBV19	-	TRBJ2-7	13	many	TGTGCCAGTAGGGCCCTCCCAGGGGCCGAGCAGTACTTC	CASRALPGAEQYF
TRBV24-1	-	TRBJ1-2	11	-	TGTGCCACCAGTGAACCTGGGGGCTACACCTTC	CATSEPGGYTF
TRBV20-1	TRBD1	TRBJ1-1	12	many	TGCAGTGCTTGGACAGGGAACACTGAAGCTTTCTTT	CSAWTGNTEAFF
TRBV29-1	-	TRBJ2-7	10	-	TGCAGCCCGGACAGCGGCGAGCAGTACTTC	CSPDSGEQYF
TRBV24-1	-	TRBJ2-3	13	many	TGTGCCACCAGTGACCGTGCGTTTAGGACGCAGTATTTT	CATSDRAFRTQYF
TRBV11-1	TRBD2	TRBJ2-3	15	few	TGTGCCAGCAGCTTAAGTAGCGGGGGGGCGTATACGCAGTATTTT	CASSLSSGGAYTQYF
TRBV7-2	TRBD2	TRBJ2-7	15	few	TGTGCCAGCAGCTTACTGGGCGGGGGGGCCGGCGAGCAGTACTTC	CASSLLGGGAGEQYF
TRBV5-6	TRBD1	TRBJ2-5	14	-	TGTGCCAGCAGCGGAACCGGGACAGAAGAGACCCAGTACTTC	CASSGTGTEETQYF
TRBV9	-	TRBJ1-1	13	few	TGTGCCAGCAGCGTAGGGTTGGACGGAGAAGCTTTCTTT	CASSVGLDGEAFF
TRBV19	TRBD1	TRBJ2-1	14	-	TGTGCCAGTAGTATTCGGACAGGGGCCAATGAGCAGTTCTTC	CASSIRTGANEQFF
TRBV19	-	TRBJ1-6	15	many	TGTGCCAGTAAAGGGGGGGGGACTGAAAATTCACCCCTCCACTTT	CASKGGGTENSPLHF
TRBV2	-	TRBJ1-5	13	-	TGTGCCAGCAGTAACACAGGGTTTCAGCCCCAGCATTTT	CASSNTGFQPQHF
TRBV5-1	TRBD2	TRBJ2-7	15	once	TGCGCCAGCAGCAGAGGGACTAGCGGAAGTTACGAGCAGTACTTC	CASSRGTSGSYEQYF